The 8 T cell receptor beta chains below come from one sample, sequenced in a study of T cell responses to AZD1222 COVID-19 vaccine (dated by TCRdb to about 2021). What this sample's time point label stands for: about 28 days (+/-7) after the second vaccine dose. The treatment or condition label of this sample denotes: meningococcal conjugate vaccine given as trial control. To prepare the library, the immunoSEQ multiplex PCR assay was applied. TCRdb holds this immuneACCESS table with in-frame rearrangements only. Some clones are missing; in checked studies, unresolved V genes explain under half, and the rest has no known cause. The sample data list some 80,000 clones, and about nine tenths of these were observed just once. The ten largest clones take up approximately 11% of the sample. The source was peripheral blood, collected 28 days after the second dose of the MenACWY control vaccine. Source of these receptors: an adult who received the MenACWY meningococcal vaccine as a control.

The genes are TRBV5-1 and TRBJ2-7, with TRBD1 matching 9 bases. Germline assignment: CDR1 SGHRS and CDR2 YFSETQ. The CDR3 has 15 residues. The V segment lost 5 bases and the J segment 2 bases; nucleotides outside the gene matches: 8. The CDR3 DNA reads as TGCGCCAGCAGACCAGGGACAGGGTCCCCCTACGAGCAGTACTTC. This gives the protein CASRPGTGSPYEQYF.

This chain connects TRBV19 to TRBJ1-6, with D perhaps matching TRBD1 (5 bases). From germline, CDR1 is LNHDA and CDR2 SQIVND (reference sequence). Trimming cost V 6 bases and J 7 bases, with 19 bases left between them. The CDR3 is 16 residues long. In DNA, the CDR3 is TGTGCCAGTAGGGAGACGCAGGGAGCTGGAAATTCACCCCTCCACTTT. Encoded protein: CASRETQGAGNSPLHF.

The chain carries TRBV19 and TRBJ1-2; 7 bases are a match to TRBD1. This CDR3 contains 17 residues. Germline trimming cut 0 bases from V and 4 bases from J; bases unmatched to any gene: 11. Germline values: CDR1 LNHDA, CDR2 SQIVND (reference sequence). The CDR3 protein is CASSIDHATGRRYGYTF. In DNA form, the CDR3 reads TGTGCCAGTAGTATAGATCATGCGACAGGGAGGCGCTATGGCTACACCTTC.

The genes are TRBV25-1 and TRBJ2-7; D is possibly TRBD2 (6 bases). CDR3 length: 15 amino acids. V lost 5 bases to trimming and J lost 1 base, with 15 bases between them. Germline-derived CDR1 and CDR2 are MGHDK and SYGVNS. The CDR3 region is CASSLSGLPSYEQYF. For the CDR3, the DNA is TGTGCCAGCAGTCTCTCGGGACTGCCATCCTACGAGCAGTACTTC.

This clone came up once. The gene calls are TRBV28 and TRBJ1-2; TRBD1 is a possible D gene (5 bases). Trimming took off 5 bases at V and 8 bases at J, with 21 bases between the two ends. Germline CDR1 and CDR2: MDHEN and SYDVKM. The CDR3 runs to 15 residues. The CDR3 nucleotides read TGTGCCAGCAGTCCACGTCTCGGGACGTCCCCGGGCTACACCTTC. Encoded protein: CASSPRLGTSPGYTF.

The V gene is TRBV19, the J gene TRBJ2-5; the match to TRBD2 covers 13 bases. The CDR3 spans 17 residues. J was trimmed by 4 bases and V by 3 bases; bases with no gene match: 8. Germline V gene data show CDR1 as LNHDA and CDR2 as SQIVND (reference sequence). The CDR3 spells CASSMTTSGGAGETQYF. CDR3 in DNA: TGTGCCAGTAGTATGACTACTAGCGGGGGGGCCGGAGAGACCCAGTACTTC.

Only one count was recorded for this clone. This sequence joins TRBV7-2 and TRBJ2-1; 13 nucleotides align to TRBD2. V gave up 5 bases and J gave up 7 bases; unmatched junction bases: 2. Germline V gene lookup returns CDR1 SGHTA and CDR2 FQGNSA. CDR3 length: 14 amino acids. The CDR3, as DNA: TGTGCCAGCAGCCTGGGACTAGCGGGGAATGAGCAGTTCTTC. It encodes CASSLGLAGNEQFF.

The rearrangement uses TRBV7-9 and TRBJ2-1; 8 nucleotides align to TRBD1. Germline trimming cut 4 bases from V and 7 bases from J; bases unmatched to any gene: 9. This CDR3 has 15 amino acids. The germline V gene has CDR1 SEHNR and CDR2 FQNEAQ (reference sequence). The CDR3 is CASSSGTGVWNEQFF. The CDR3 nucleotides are TGTGCCAGCAGCTCTGGGACAGGAGTGTGGAATGAGCAGTTCTTC.